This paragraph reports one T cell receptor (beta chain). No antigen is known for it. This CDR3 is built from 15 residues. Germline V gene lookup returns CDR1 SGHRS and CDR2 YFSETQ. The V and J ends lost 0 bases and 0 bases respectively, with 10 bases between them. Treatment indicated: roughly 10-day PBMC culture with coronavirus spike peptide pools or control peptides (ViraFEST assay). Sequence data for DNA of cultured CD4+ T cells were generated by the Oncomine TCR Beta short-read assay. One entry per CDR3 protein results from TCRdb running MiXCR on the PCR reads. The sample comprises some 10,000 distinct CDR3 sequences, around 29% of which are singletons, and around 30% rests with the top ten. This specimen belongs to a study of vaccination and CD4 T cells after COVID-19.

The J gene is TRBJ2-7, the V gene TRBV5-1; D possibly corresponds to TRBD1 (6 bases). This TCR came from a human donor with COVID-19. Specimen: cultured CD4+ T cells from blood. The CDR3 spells CASSLDPRGSYEQYF. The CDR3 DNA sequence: TGCGCCAGCAGCTTGGATCCCAGGGGCTCCTACGAGCAGTACTTC.